These 23 T cell receptor beta chains originate from one sample sequenced in a study of cytomegalovirus exposure and HLA in healthy donors. In the PCR, 60 Vbeta and 13 Jbeta primers were used. Only in-frame clones appear in the TCRdb table, and some are missing; sequencing was by immunoSEQ multiplex PCR. The table records some 35,000 clones, 53% of them present only once. The sample was PBMCs. Receptor source: a woman aged 40 to 50 in good health and CMV-seropositive.

This clone was observed a few times. The final CDR3 position lacks the conserved phenylalanine or tryptophan, pointing to a likely read error. V is TRBV6-4 and J is TRBJ2-3; maybe TRBD2 (6 bases). Trimming cost V 1 base and J 3 bases, with 11 bases left between them. Germline CDR1 reads MRHNA; CDR2 reads SNTAGT. The CDR3 runs to 15 residues. DNA for the CDR3: TGTGCCAGCAGTGACTTAGCGGCGGAGACAGATACGCAGTATGTT. Protein product: CASSDLAAETDTQYV.

J is TRBJ2-7 and V is TRBV2; D is perhaps TRBD2 (6 bases). Per the germline V gene, CDR1 is SNHLY and CDR2 is FYNNEI. V was pared by 3 bases and J by 3 bases, with 6 bases between. The CDR3 consists of 12 residues. The CDR3 protein is CASSDGGYEQYF. CDR3 coding DNA: TGTGCCAGCAGTGACGGGGGCTACGAGCAGTACTTC.

The J gene is TRBJ2-3, the V gene TRBV2; 8 bases are a match to TRBD2. Germline values: CDR1 SNHLY, CDR2 FYNNEI. The CDR3 length is 16 residues. The V and J ends lost 4 bases and 0 bases, in that order; junction bases with no gene match: 6. The DNA for the CDR3 is TGTGCCAGCAGTGCTCGGGGGGGCGGGAGCACAGATACGCAGTATTTT. Protein sequence: CASSARGGGSTDTQYF.

In its sample, this clone was seen once. This chain connects TRBV6-1 to TRBJ1-3; the D gene is possibly TRBD1 (6 bases). V was trimmed by 3 bases and J by 7 bases, leaving 10 bases between them. Germline lookup yields CDR1 MNHNS and CDR2 SASEGT. The CDR3 extends over 13 amino acids. CDR3 nucleotides: TGTGCCAGCAGTGAGCAACAGGGTAACACCATATATTTT. This gives the protein CASSEQQGNTIYF.

This clone was picked up a small number of times. The chain links TRBV15 to TRBJ2-1, with TRBD2 as a possible D gene (5 bases). This CDR3 has 16 residues. Per the germline V gene, CDR1 is LNHNV and CDR2 is YYDKDF (reference sequence). Trimming stripped 3 bases from V and 4 bases from J, with 16 bases between. The CDR3 region is CATSRSGNRLYNEQFF. CDR3 sequence (DNA): TGTGCCACCAGCAGGAGCGGTAACCGGTTGTACAATGAGCAGTTCTTC. The full variable domain, rest sourced from reference TRBV15 and TRBJ2-1, is DAMVIQNPRYQVTQFGKPVTLSCSQTLNHNVMYWYQQKSSQAPKLLFHYYDKDFNNEADTPDNFQSRRPNTSFCFLDIRSPGLGDTAMYLCATSRSGNRLYNEQFFGPGTRLTVL.

The chain recombines TRBV2 with TRBJ2-1, with 8 positions matching TRBD2. In germline, CDR1 is SNHLY, CDR2 FYNNEI. The length of the CDR3 is 11 residues. J was trimmed by 10 bases and V by 7 bases; bases with no gene match: 3. The CDR3 loop is CASNPSGEQFF. DNA of the CDR3: TGTGCCAGCAACCCTAGCGGGGAGCAGTTCTTC.

This clone was seen only a few times. V and J are TRBV10-1 and TRBJ2-3, with TRBD2 matching 9 bases. The J segment lost 2 bases and the V segment lost 2 bases, leaving 5 bases of the junction unmatched. The V gene's germline CDR1 is WNHNN and CDR2 SYGVQD (reference sequence). This CDR3 region has 16 residues. The CDR3 loop reads CASSEDSGGFTDTQYF. CDR3 bases: TGCGCCAGCAGTGAGGATAGCGGGGGCTTCACAGATACGCAGTATTTT.

This rearrangement joins TRBV29-1 to TRBJ2-7; D gene uncertain. The germline V gene encodes CDR1 SQVTM and CDR2 ANQGSEA. V shed 6 bases and J shed 5 bases, with 26 bases lying between them. The CDR3 covers 16 residues. Here the CDR3 DNA reads TGCAGCGTGGCCGTCAGTGGTTCTGGCTATGAGGACGAGCAGTACTTC. Translated, it gives CSVAVSGSGYEDEQYF.

V usage is TRBV7-2 and J usage is TRBJ1-1; D unclear. This CDR3 spans 13 amino acids. Germline values: CDR1 SGHTA, CDR2 FQGNSA. Deletions cut 0 bases from V and 6 bases from J, with 8 bases between. Here the CDR3 DNA reads TGTGCCAGCAGCTTAGCGCGGGGATCTGAAGCTTTCTTT. Its protein product is CASSLARGSEAFF.

This chain uses TRBV6-4 with TRBJ1-2, with TRBD1 identical over 9 bases. This CDR3 spans 14 amino acids. Germline trimming cut 6 bases from V and 7 bases from J; bases unmatched to any gene: 9. Germline assignment: CDR1 MRHNA and CDR2 SNTAGT. In nucleotides, the CDR3 is TGTGCCAGCAGGGTTGAACAGGGGGCTTCTGGCTACACCTTC. As protein: CASRVEQGASGYTF.

The chain couples TRBV7-2 to TRBJ2-5; 8 positions match TRBD2. The V and J ends lost 4 bases and 2 bases, in that order; junction bases with no gene match: 6. Germline CDR1 is SGHTA and CDR2 is FQGNSA. This CDR3 has 15 amino acids. The CDR3 DNA reads TGTGCCAGCAGCTCAGGCGGGGGGCCTCAAGAGACCCAGTACTTC. Protein sequence: CASSSGGGPQETQYF.

This clone was counted a few times. This rearrangement joins TRBV28 to TRBJ2-7, with D perhaps TRBD1 (6 bases). The CDR3 covers 13 residues. Trimming left V 5 bases short and J 7 bases short, with 15 bases between. Germline-derived CDR1 and CDR2 are MDHEN and SYDVKM. CDR3 nucleotide sequence: TGTGCCAGCAGTCAAAGTGGGGGCCGGGAGCAGTACTTC. It translates to CASSQSGGREQYF.

V and J are TRBV19 and TRBJ1-5; D possibly corresponds to TRBD1 (5 bases). Germline CDR1 and CDR2: LNHDA and SQIVND (reference sequence). The CDR3 consists of 13 residues. V dropped 9 bases and J dropped 1 base, with 10 bases sitting between them. CDR3 protein: CASRRGSNQPQHF. The CDR3 nucleotides read TGTGCCAGCAGGCGGGGCAGCAATCAGCCCCAGCATTTT.

The genes are TRBV7-9 and TRBJ2-5, with 11 bases lining up with TRBD2. Germline V lookup: CDR1 SEHNR, CDR2 FQNEAQ (reference sequence). Losses at the gene ends were 5 bases for V and 0 bases for J; bases not matched to a gene: 5. This CDR3 region has 16 residues. The chain's CDR3 is CASSRASGGNQETQYF. The CDR3 DNA reads TGTGCCAGCAGCCGCGCTAGCGGGGGGAACCAAGAGACCCAGTACTTC.

The chain uses TRBV7-3 and TRBJ1-6; D remains ambiguous. Trimming left V 5 bases short and J 0 bases short, with 5 bases between. This CDR3 is 14 amino acids long. In germline, CDR1 is SGHTA, CDR2 FQGTGA. The CDR3 loop is CASSLSSYNSPLHF. The CDR3 DNA reads TGTGCCAGCAGCCTCAGCTCCTATAATTCACCCCTCCACTTT.

The chain joins TRBV7-9 to TRBJ1-2; maybe TRBD1 (6 bases). The V gene lost 1 base and the J gene lost 4 bases, with 13 bases spanning the gap. Germline CDR1 is SEHNR and CDR2 is FQNEAQ (reference sequence). The CDR3 has 15 residues. The CDR3 DNA is TGTGCCAGCAGCTTAGGAGGGGGAAAGGGCTATGGCTACACCTTC. It encodes CASSLGGGKGYGYTF.

This chain links TRBV9 with TRBJ2-7, with 8 nucleotides matching TRBD1. In germline, CDR1 is SGDLS, CDR2 YYNGEE. With V trimmed by 2 bases and J by 8 bases, 3 bases remained unmatched. The CDR3 length is 12 residues. The CDR3: CASSVGRGQQYF. DNA of the CDR3: TGTGCCAGCAGCGTCGGCAGGGGGCAGCAGTACTTC.

The V call is TRBV5-4, the J call TRBJ1-1, with D tentatively TRBD1 (6 bases). Deletions cut 1 base from V and 1 base from J, with 11 bases between. Germline-derived CDR1 and CDR2 are SGHNT and YYREEE (reference sequence). The CDR3 has 15 amino acids. The CDR3 here is CASSLREGGNTEAFF. CDR3 coding DNA: TGTGCCAGCAGCTTGCGTGAAGGGGGGAACACTGAAGCTTTCTTT. Looking up the rest from reference TRBV5-4 and TRBJ1-1 gives the full variable domain: ETGVTQSPTHLIKTRGQQVTLRCSSQSGHNTVSWYQQALGQGPQFIFQYYREEENGRGNFPPRFSGLQFPNYSSELNVNALELDDSALYLCASSLREGGNTEAFFGQGTRLTVV.

This rearrangement joins TRBV7-9 to TRBJ1-1; 8 bases fit TRBD1. The CDR3 sequence is 13 residues long. Losses at the gene ends were 5 bases for V and 6 bases for J; bases not matched to a gene: 5. Germline V gives CDR1 SEHNR, CDR2 FQNEAQ (reference sequence). The CDR3 region has the DNA TGTGCCAGCAGCCGGACAGGGAGGCCTGAAGCTTTCTTT. It encodes CASSRTGRPEAFF.

V is TRBV6-6 and J is TRBJ1-1, with 7 positions matching TRBD1. With 2 bases clipped from V and 0 bases from J, the junction kept 3 bases outside the gene matches. There are 15 residues in the CDR3. Germline V gene sequence: CDR1 MNHNY, CDR2 SVGAGI (reference sequence). CDR3 residues: CASSYLGQVNTEAFF. In DNA form, the CDR3 reads TGTGCCAGCAGTTACCTTGGACAGGTGAACACTGAAGCTTTCTTT.

In DNA, the CDR3 is TGTGCCAGCAGGCTCCTCGTAGGCACAGATACGCAGTATTTT. Protein sequence: CASRLLVGTDTQYF. This chain uses TRBV2 with TRBJ2-3, with D unresolved. The CDR3 runs 14 residues. Germline V gives CDR1 SNHLY, CDR2 FYNNEI. Trimming pared 6 bases from V and 1 base from J, leaving 11 bases between.

This clone was counted a few times. The chain couples TRBV28 to TRBJ1-5; TRBD1 aligns across 8 bases. This CDR3 is 14 amino acids long. V was pared by 5 bases and J by 3 bases, with 3 bases of the junction left unmatched. In germline, CDR1 is MDHEN, CDR2 SYDVKM. The chain's CDR3 is CASSGQGPNQPQHF. In DNA form, the CDR3 reads TGTGCCAGCAGTGGACAGGGACCCAATCAGCCCCAGCATTTT.

This clone was observed once. The chain has TRBV28 and TRBJ2-7; D ambiguous. The V and J ends lost 4 bases and 4 bases respectively, with 8 bases between them. The CDR3 is 12 amino acids. Germline CDR1 and CDR2: MDHEN and SYDVKM. CDR3 DNA: TGTGCCAGCAGTTCCTATGCTTACGAGCAGTACTTC. This gives the protein CASSSYAYEQYF.